The 13 T cell receptor beta chains listed next were all sequenced from one sample in a study of T cells in Graves' hyperthyroidism and ophthalmopathy. TCR beta CDR3 regions were amplified from RNA transcripts. With the HTBI primer set, the TCR CDR3 went through a first round of RT-PCR. TCRdb re-called the multiplex PCR reads through MiXCR, storing one row per CDR3 protein. Of about 420,000 distinct CDR3 sequences in the sample, roughly 13% were seen once. What was sequenced was blood. The receptors originated from a woman between 18 and 30 years old with Graves' hyperthyroidism.

This chain uses TRBV4-1 with TRBJ2-7, with D perhaps matching TRBD2 (6 bases). Germline V gene data show CDR1 as MGHRA and CDR2 as YSYEKL. The V end was cut by 0 bases, the J end by 3 bases, with 12 bases between. The CDR3 length is 15 residues. The CDR3 loop is CASSQDTGSLYEQYF. In nucleotides, the CDR3 is TGCGCCAGCAGCCAAGATACCGGGAGTCTCTACGAGCAGTACTTC.

This clonotype has a count of ten or more. Written as DNA, the CDR3 is TGTGCCAGCAGGGACAATCAAGCGGAGCCCCAGCATTTT. This translates into CASRDNQAEPQHF. The chain joins TRBV12-3 or TRBV12-4 to TRBJ1-5, with a weak D call TRBD1 (5 bases). CDR3 length: 13 residues. Trimming took 6 bases from V and 8 from J, leaving 14 bases between them.

This clonotype was detected only a few times. The chain joins TRBV7-6 to TRBJ2-7; 10 bases map to TRBD2. CDR1 is SGHVS and CDR2 is FNYEAQ in the germline V gene. The CDR3 sequence is 18 residues long. Losses at the gene ends were 1 base for V and 3 bases for J; bases not matched to a gene: 12. The CDR3 DNA follows: TGTGCCAGCAGCTTAGGGGGCCTAGCGGGAGCAGCAATCTACGAGCAGTACTTC. Amino acids: CASSLGGLAGAAIYEQYF.

This clonotype came up many times. The V call is TRBV27, the J call TRBJ2-1; D gene uncertain. V was shortened by 5 bases and J by 3 bases, with 14 bases between the two germline ends. This CDR3 spans 15 amino acids. Germline V gene sequence: CDR1 MNHEY, CDR2 SMNVEV (reference sequence). The CDR3 DNA sequence: TGTGCCAGCAGTCGCACCGCGGACCTCTACAATGAGCAGTTCTTC. It translates to CASSRTADLYNEQFF.

The genes are TRBV5-4 and TRBJ2-7, with D possibly being TRBD1 (6 bases). V was pared by 4 bases and J by 0 bases, with 14 bases between. This CDR3 spans 15 amino acids. The germline gives CDR1 SGHNT, CDR2 YYREEE (reference sequence). CDR3 loop: CASSPGQSYSYEQYF. In DNA, the CDR3 is TGTGCCAGCAGCCCCGGACAGAGTTACTCCTACGAGCAGTACTTC. The entire variable domain, with the rest obtained from reference TRBV5-4 and TRBJ2-7, is as follows: ETGVTQSPTHLIKTRGQQVTLRCSSQSGHNTVSWYQQALGQGPQFIFQYYREEENGRGNFPPRFSGLQFPNYSSELNVNALELDDSALYLCASSPGQSYSYEQYFGPGTRLTVT.

The chain carries TRBV15 and TRBJ1-1; D may be TRBD1 (5 bases). The V and J ends lost 0 bases and 2 bases respectively, with 10 bases between them. Looked up from germline, CDR1 is LNHNV and CDR2 is YYDKDF (reference sequence). The CDR3 extends over 15 amino acids. The CDR3 nucleotides are TGTGCCACCAGCAGAGATCCCGGGGCTAACACTGAAGCTTTCTTT. Translating gives CATSRDPGANTEAFF.

This clonotype was counted at least ten times. This chain uses TRBV6-1 with TRBJ2-5; D gene ambiguous. Trimming left V 6 bases short and J 1 base short, with 18 bases between. Germline V gene lookup returns CDR1 MNHNS and CDR2 SASEGT. The CDR3 covers 16 residues. The CDR3 nucleotides are TGTGCCAGCAGCTACACCTCCCGGGTTTCCCAAGAGACCCAGTACTTC. Its protein product is CASSYTSRVSQETQYF.

This clonotype was seen a handful of times. At one boundary the junction diverges from the germline segment, which might be a read error. The genes are TRBV7-3 and TRBJ2-2; D remains ambiguous. This CDR3 contains 12 residues. Germline-derived CDR1 and CDR2 are SGHTA and FQGTGA. The CDR3 DNA reads TGTGTCAGCAGCACAGAGGCCGGGGAGCTGTTTTTT. This gives the protein CVSSTEAGELFF.

The chain links TRBV19 to TRBJ1-1; TRBD1 aligns across 9 bases. CDR3 length: 18 residues. V was pared by 3 bases and J by 3 bases, with 14 bases of the junction left unmatched. Germline assignment: CDR1 LNHDA and CDR2 SQIVND (reference sequence). The CDR3 region is CASSMPRNRGRLDTEAFF. The DNA for the CDR3 is TGTGCCAGTAGTATGCCCCGGAACAGGGGGCGATTGGACACTGAAGCTTTCTTT.

The chain joins TRBV19 to TRBJ2-3, with 8 bases identical to TRBD2. V was pared by 5 bases and J by 5 bases, with 12 bases of the junction left unmatched. Germline CDR1 reads LNHDA; CDR2 reads SQIVND (reference sequence). This CDR3 contains 16 residues. This CDR3 reads CASSVNPGLVVDTQYF. The DNA of the CDR3 is TGTGCCAGTAGTGTAAATCCGGGACTAGTAGTAGATACGCAGTATTTT.

This clonotype was seen ten or more times. This chain joins TRBV5-1 and TRBJ1-1; D is possibly TRBD1 (5 bases). V was cut by 0 bases and J by 3 bases, with 12 bases left in between. CDR1 is SGHRS, CDR2 YFSETQ, per germline. The CDR3 has 15 amino acids. DNA for the CDR3: TGCGCCAGCAGCTTGGAGGCAGGGAGTCACACTGAAGCTTTCTTT. Its protein product is CASSLEAGSHTEAFF.

This clonotype was seen ten or more times. The rearrangement joins TRBV20-1 to TRBJ2-3; D possibly matches TRBD1 or TRBD2 (6 bases each). The length of the CDR3 is 13 residues. Germline assignment: CDR1 DFQATT and CDR2 SNEGSKA (reference sequence). Trimming cost V 7 bases and J 7 bases, with 18 bases left between them. The CDR3 DNA reads TGCAGTGTTCCAAGGGGGGCGCAAAATACGCAGTATTTT. Its protein is CSVPRGAQNTQYF.

At least ten counts were recorded for this clonotype. V and J are TRBV27 and TRBJ2-7, with D uncertain. The germline V and J ends were trimmed by 4 bases and 0 bases, with 10 bases remaining between them. The CDR3 covers 14 residues. The germline V gene encodes CDR1 MNHEY and CDR2 SMNVEV (reference sequence). The CDR3 DNA is TGTGCCAGCAGTTCAGCCTTATACTCCTACGAGCAGTACTTC. This encodes CASSSALYSYEQYF.